Shown below are 27 T cell receptor beta chains from a single sample sequenced in a study of shared clonotypes between healthy human individuals (dated by TCRdb to the early 2020s). The library was made by the immunoSEQ multiplex PCR assay. This is the immuneACCESS table as TCRdb keeps it, with only in-frame sequences that have V and J called. A part of the clones is gone; compared with another copy, unresolved V genes explain less than half, and the rest is unexplained. The sample table contains approximately 640,000 clones; only one count was recorded for around 90% of them. 34% of the sample goes to the ten largest clones. Sequenced sample: memory CD8+ T cells from PBMCs. The meaning of the sample's cell subset or site label: CD45RO+ cells pooled with CCR7-negative TemRA cells. These receptors all stem from a man aged 18 to 35 in good health. Some clones in this sample may be carry-over from other donors' samples.

This chain uses TRBV27 with TRBJ2-1; 12 bases are shared with TRBD2. CDR1 and CDR2 (germline): MNHEY, SMNVEV (reference sequence). Trimming removed 6 bases from V and 0 bases from J; junction bases left unmatched: 3. CDR3 size: 16 residues. CDR3: CASSPLAGGSYNEQFF. DNA of the CDR3: TGTGCCAGCAGCCCACTAGCGGGAGGCTCCTACAATGAGCAGTTCTTC.

The J gene is TRBJ1-4, the V gene TRBV4-1, with a possible D match to TRBD1 (5 bases). The CDR3 length is 15 residues. Germline loops: CDR1 MGHRA, CDR2 YSYEKL. Trimming shortened V by 1 base and J by 8 bases, and 14 bases separated the two germline ends. The CDR3 nucleotides are TGCGCCAGCAGCCAAGGGGGACCCATCTGGGAAAAACTGTTTTTT. Translation: CASSQGGPIWEKLFF.

This chain connects TRBV11-2 to TRBJ1-6; TRBD1 aligns across 7 bases. This CDR3 has 13 amino acids. The junction had 2 bases not matched to a gene; V was cut back by 4 bases and J by 8 bases. Germline CDR1 reads SGHAT; CDR2 reads FQNNGV. The CDR3 reads CASSSRGDSPLHF. Written as DNA, the CDR3 is TGTGCCAGCAGCTCCAGGGGGGATTCACCCCTCCACTTT. Combining the CDR3 with reference TRBV11-2 and TRBJ1-6 gives the whole variable domain EAGVAQSPRYKIIEKRQSVAFWCNPISGHATLYWYQQILGQGPKLLIQFQNNGVVDDSQLPKDRFSAERLKGVDSTLKIQPAKLEDSAVYLCASSSRGDSPLHFGNGTRLTVT.

The chain combines TRBV7-3 with TRBJ2-3; D may correspond to TRBD1 or TRBD2 (5 bases each). V gave up 4 bases and J gave up 2 bases, with 13 bases separating them. The CDR3 has 15 amino acids. From germline, CDR1 is SGHTA and CDR2 FQGTGA. The DNA for the CDR3 is TGTGCCAGCAGCTCCTCAGGGACCCCCACAGATACGCAGTATTTT. This encodes CASSSSGTPTDTQYF.

The CDR3 DNA reads TGCGCCAGCAGCTTGGACTACAATGAGCAGTTCTTC. Translated, it gives CASSLDYNEQFF. The chain recombines TRBV5-1 with TRBJ2-1; no reliable D call. V was clipped by 0 bases and J by 3 bases, with 1 base between them. This CDR3 has 12 amino acids. From germline, CDR1 is SGHRS and CDR2 YFSETQ. Full variable domain (missing parts from reference TRBV5-1 and TRBJ2-1): KAGVTQTPRYLIKTRGQQVTLSCSPISGHRSVSWYQQTPGQGLQFLFEYFSETQRNKGNFPGRFSGRQFSNSRSEMNVSTLELGDSALYLCASSLDYNEQFFGPGTRLTVL.

The chain links TRBV27 to TRBJ1-2; 10 bases fit TRBD1. Trimming at V came to 5 bases and at J to 3 bases, leaving 6 bases not matched to a gene. CDR3 size: 15 residues. Germline values: CDR1 MNHEY, CDR2 SMNVEV (reference sequence). In DNA form, the CDR3 reads TGTGCCAGCAGTCGAGGGACAGGGGCCCACTATGGCTACACCTTC. Amino acids: CASSRGTGAHYGYTF.

CDR3 residues: CASSLNWNTEAFF. The CDR3 nucleotides read TGTGCCAGCAGCTTGAACTGGAACACTGAAGCTTTCTTT. The chain employs TRBV5-4 and TRBJ1-1; D gene ambiguous. Per germline, CDR1 SGHNT and CDR2 YYREEE (reference sequence). This CDR3 has 13 residues. The V and J ends lost 1 base and 1 base respectively, with 5 bases between them.

In this sample, this clone turned up once. The rearrangement joins TRBV7-9 to TRBJ2-7, with 8 bases identical to TRBD2. The germline CDR1 and CDR2 sequences are SEHNR and FQNEAQ (reference sequence). The CDR3 consists of 19 residues. The junction had 24 bases not matched to a gene; V was cut back by 5 bases and J by 6 bases. CDR3 DNA sequence: TGTGCCAGCAGCCCGAGGGGTAGCGGGAAATCTTATGGCCGCGGCGAGCAGTACTTC. The encoded protein is CASSPRGSGKSYGRGEQYF.

The V gene is TRBV4-1, the J gene TRBJ2-3; D is perhaps TRBD1 (6 bases). The CDR3 length is 16 residues. V lost 4 bases and J lost 3, with 17 bases in between. Germline CDR1 reads MGHRA; CDR2 reads YSYEKL. The CDR3 reads CASSPEVARGTDTQYF. Here the CDR3 DNA reads TGCGCCAGCAGCCCAGAAGTGGCCAGGGGAACAGATACGCAGTATTTT.

This chain links TRBV6-5 with TRBJ2-3, with D tentatively TRBD2 (6 bases). V lost 10 bases and J 0 bases, leaving 14 bases between the germline ends. Germline V gene lookup returns CDR1 MNHEY and CDR2 SVGAGI. The CDR3 has 14 amino acids. Written as DNA, the CDR3 is TGTGCCACCCGGGGACTTCCTAGCACAGATACGCAGTATTTT. Translating gives CATRGLPSTDTQYF.

The genes are TRBV14 and TRBJ1-3, with unresolved D. From germline, CDR1 is SGHDN and CDR2 FVKESK. The CDR3 has 16 amino acids. V was shortened by 4 bases and J by 0 bases, with 13 bases between the two germline ends. CDR3 nucleotide sequence: TGTGCCAGCAGCCTCCGGGAACCTCTCTCTGGAAACACCATATATTTT. Residues: CASSLREPLSGNTIYF.

V is TRBV27 and J is TRBJ2-7; 8 bases align to TRBD1. The V gene end was trimmed by 7 bases and the J gene end by 4 bases; junction bases not matched to a gene: 12. The CDR3 contains 15 residues. Germline CDR1 and CDR2: MNHEY and SMNVEV (reference sequence). Written as DNA, the CDR3 is TGTGCCAGCACCACGACAGGGACAGGAGTTTACGAGCAGTACTTC. Amino acid sequence: CASTTTGTGVYEQYF.

This clone was counted many times. The V call is TRBV28, the J call TRBJ1-4; weak D call: TRBD1 (5 bases). The CDR3 loop spans 14 amino acids. Germline-derived CDR1 and CDR2 are MDHEN and SYDVKM. The V end was cut by 8 bases, the J end by 5 bases, with 15 bases between. CDR3 residues: CASVPRGENEKLFF. The CDR3 DNA reads as TGTGCCAGCGTTCCGCGGGGGGAAAATGAAAAACTGTTTTTT.

This chain connects TRBV27 to TRBJ2-7; D unresolved. This CDR3 region has 14 residues. Germline V gene sequence: CDR1 MNHEY, CDR2 SMNVEV (reference sequence). Trimming pared 0 bases from V and 3 bases from J, leaving 9 bases between. CDR3 DNA sequence: TGTGCCAGCAGTTTATCCCGGTCTGACTACGAGCAGTACTTC. This codes for CASSLSRSDYEQYF.

Ten or more counts support this clone. The chain recombines TRBV29-1 with TRBJ1-2, with D uncertain. The germline V gene has CDR1 SQVTM and CDR2 ANQGSEA. The CDR3 contains 12 residues. The V and J ends lost 2 bases and 6 bases respectively, with 10 bases between them. This CDR3 is CSVERDLDGYTF. Written as DNA, the CDR3 is TGCAGCGTTGAACGAGATTTGGATGGCTACACCTTC.

The chain links TRBV7-8 to TRBJ1-4, with D possibly matching TRBD1 (5 bases). Trimming left V 3 bases short and J 0 bases short, with 8 bases between. Germline CDR1 reads SGHVS; CDR2 reads FQNEAQ. The CDR3 is 15 amino acids. In nucleotides, the CDR3 is TGTGCCAGCAGCTTGGCAGGGACAACTAATGAAAAACTGTTTTTT. As protein: CASSLAGTTNEKLFF.

The rearrangement uses TRBV28 and TRBJ2-7, with 7 bases matching TRBD2. Germline V gene sequence: CDR1 MDHEN, CDR2 SYDVKM. J lost 3 bases, V lost 5 bases, and 7 bases had no gene match. This CDR3 contains 14 residues. The CDR3 sequence: CASSPLRELYEQYF. CDR3 bases: TGTGCCAGCAGTCCCCTGCGGGAGCTCTACGAGCAGTACTTC.

The chain couples TRBV9 to TRBJ2-2; no definite D call. The CDR3 is 12 amino acids. Germline lookup yields CDR1 SGDLS and CDR2 YYNGEE. V was trimmed by 4 bases and J by 10 bases, leaving 11 bases between them. The CDR3 DNA sequence: TGTGCCAGCAGCCGGCCGGGTACGGAGCTGTTTTTT. Encoded protein: CASSRPGTELFF. Complete variable domain (other parts from reference TRBV9 and TRBJ2-2): DSGVTQTPKHLITATGQRVTLRCSPRSGDLSVYWYQQSLDQGLQFLIQYYNGEERAKGNILERFSAQQFPDLHSELNLSSLELGDSALYFCASSRPGTELFFGEGSRLTVL.

This clone was observed once. V and J are TRBV7-2 and TRBJ2-3; 7 bases fit TRBD1. CDR1 SGHTA and CDR2 FQGNSA come from the germline V gene. The CDR3 runs to 15 residues. Unmatched junction bases numbered 4, after V lost 2 bases and J lost 2 bases. CDR3 coding DNA: TGTGCCAGCAGCTTACACAGGGGACACACAGATACGCAGTATTTT. Its protein product is CASSLHRGHTDTQYF.

This rearrangement joins TRBV25-1 to TRBJ1-1; D not certain. The V and J ends lost 3 bases and 4 bases respectively, with 9 bases between them. The CDR3 totals 13 residues. From germline, CDR1 is MGHDK and CDR2 SYGVNS. CDR3 bases: TGTGCCAGCAGTGAGGGTTTGGGCACTGAAGCTTTCTTT. This encodes CASSEGLGTEAFF.

J is TRBJ2-1 and V is TRBV7-3, with D maybe TRBD2 (6 bases). The germline gives CDR1 SGHTA, CDR2 FQGTGA. Deletions cut 2 bases from V and 7 bases from J, with 12 bases between. The CDR3 is made up of 14 amino acids. CDR3 sequence reads: CASSLGYGGNEQFF. CDR3 in DNA: TGTGCCAGCAGCTTAGGGTACGGGGGAAATGAGCAGTTCTTC.

V gene TRBV19 combines with J gene TRBJ2-1; D might be TRBD2 (5 bases). The ends were cut back, 6 bases at V and 2 bases at J, with 8 bases in the middle. This CDR3 is 13 amino acids long. Germline V gene lookup returns CDR1 LNHDA and CDR2 SQIVND (reference sequence). Here the CDR3 reads CASSGGPYNEQFF. CDR3 nucleotide sequence: TGTGCCAGTAGCGGAGGTCCCTACAATGAGCAGTTCTTC.

This CDR3 reads CASSVRGLAEQWEQFF. CDR3 DNA: TGTGCCAGCAGCGTAAGGGGCCTAGCGGAACAATGGGAGCAGTTCTTC. The chain links TRBV9 to TRBJ2-1; the match to TRBD2 covers 7 bases. Germline-derived CDR1 and CDR2 are SGDLS and YYNGEE. This CDR3 is built from 16 residues. The V and J ends lost 1 base and 10 bases, in that order; junction bases with no gene match: 14.

This clone was counted a single time. The genes are TRBV6-5 and TRBJ1-2; possible D gene TRBD1, 5 bases. V gave up 5 bases and J gave up 0 bases, with 13 bases separating them. The CDR3 extends over 15 amino acids. Germline assignment: CDR1 MNHEY and CDR2 SVGAGI. The CDR3 nucleotides read TGTGCCAGCAGTCCCGGCCGGGGGGCTAACTATGGCTACACCTTC. Encoded protein: CASSPGRGANYGYTF.

The chain joins TRBV6-1 to TRBJ1-4, with TRBD1 as a possible D gene (5 bases). This CDR3 is built from 14 residues. From germline, CDR1 is MNHNS and CDR2 SASEGT. The ends were cut back, 6 bases at V and 5 bases at J, with 13 bases in the middle. The CDR3 DNA sequence: TGTGCCAGCAGACAGTTCTGGGGGAATGAAAAACTGTTTTTT. Translation: CASRQFWGNEKLFF.

V usage is TRBV28 and J usage is TRBJ2-3; 7 nucleotides agree with TRBD1. The CDR3 is 15 amino acids. Germline V CDR1 and CDR2: MDHEN, SYDVKM. The trim removed 6 bases at V and 4 bases at J, leaving 10 bases unmatched. The CDR3 loop is CASSPWTGVPDTQYF. CDR3 nucleotides: TGTGCCAGCAGCCCCTGGACAGGAGTCCCAGATACGCAGTATTTT.

The gene calls are TRBV7-8 and TRBJ2-2, with 10 bases lining up with TRBD1. The CDR3 is made up of 15 amino acids. The V gene's germline CDR1 is SGHVS and CDR2 FQNEAQ. The junction had 3 bases not matched to a gene; V was cut back by 5 bases and J by 3 bases. The CDR3 spells CASSPGTGDTGELFF. CDR3 nucleotide sequence: TGTGCCAGCAGCCCCGGGACAGGGGACACCGGGGAGCTGTTTTTT.